The 8 T cell receptor beta chains given below trace back to one sample, sequenced in a study of blood T cell repertoires in COVID-19. Repertoires were generated with immunoSEQ multiplex PCR, while TCRdb's copy carries only in-frame clones and drops some. Among a few hundred thousand clones listed, roughly 86% were seen once. The sequenced sample was PBMCs or T cells enriched from blood (not recorded which). The origin of the receptors is a woman in her forties or fifties who had recovered from COVID-19.

The V and J genes are TRBV29-1 and TRBJ2-1; D perhaps matches TRBD2 (7 bases). V gave up 2 bases and J gave up 9 bases, with 26 bases separating them. This CDR3 spans 17 amino acids. The V gene's germline CDR1 is SQVTM and CDR2 ANQGSEA. The CDR3 sequence is CSVEYYRAGGSLGEQFF. CDR3 nucleotides: TGCAGCGTTGAATACTACAGGGCTGGCGGGAGTCTGGGTGAGCAGTTCTTC.

This clone was seen a handful of times. The V and J genes are TRBV5-5 and TRBJ1-6; no clear D gene. This CDR3 region has 19 residues. The germline V and J ends were trimmed by 4 bases and 0 bases, with 20 bases remaining between them. CDR1 is SGHKS, CDR2 YYEKEE, per germline (reference sequence). The CDR3 is CASSGGRQDLSSYNSPLHF. Here the CDR3 DNA reads TGTGCCAGCAGCGGAGGGAGGCAGGACCTAAGCTCCTATAATTCACCCCTCCACTTT.

This sequence joins TRBV18 and TRBJ2-1; 9 bases match TRBD2. The V gene end was trimmed by 1 base and the J gene end by 8 bases; junction bases not matched to a gene: 6. The CDR3 sequence is 15 residues long. CDR1 KGHSH and CDR2 LQKENI come from the germline V gene. The CDR3 spells CASSPLAGAMDEQFF. The DNA for the CDR3 is TGTGCCAGCTCACCACTAGCGGGAGCTATGGATGAGCAGTTCTTC. Variable domain in full (rest from reference TRBV18 and TRBJ2-1): NAGVMQNPRHLVRRRGQEARLRCSPMKGHSHVYWYRQLPEEGLKFMVYLQKENIIDESGMPKERFSAEFPKEGPSILRIQQVVRGDSAAYFCASSPLAGAMDEQFFGPGTRLTVL.

The rearrangement joins TRBV6-6 to TRBJ1-3, with D perhaps TRBD1 (5 bases). CDR3 size: 14 residues. Per germline, CDR1 MNHNY and CDR2 SVGAGI (reference sequence). V was trimmed by 10 bases and J by 0 bases, leaving 13 bases between them. The CDR3 is CATLGADSGNTIYF. CDR3 nucleotides: TGTGCCACACTTGGGGCCGACTCTGGAAACACCATATATTTT.

The count of this clone is one. This CDR3 is also generated by other DNA sequences in the sample. The gene calls are TRBV28 and TRBJ2-5; 14 bases align to TRBD2. The germline V gene has CDR1 MDHEN and CDR2 SYDVKM. Losses at the gene ends were 6 bases for V and 4 bases for J; bases not matched to a gene: 4. CDR3 length: 15 residues. The CDR3 is CASSPGLAGVETQYF. The CDR3 DNA reads TGTGCCAGCAGCCCGGGACTAGCGGGAGTAGAGACCCAGTACTTC.

V gene TRBV5-1 combines with J gene TRBJ1-2; weak D call: TRBD1 (6 bases). The V end was cut by 5 bases, the J end by 5 bases, with 16 bases between. The germline V gene has CDR1 SGHRS and CDR2 YFSETQ. This CDR3 region has 14 residues. CDR3 bases: TGCGCCAGCAGATTACAGGGTAATGGTTATGGCTACACCTTC. Amino acids: CASRLQGNGYGYTF.

J is TRBJ1-1 and V is TRBV6-1, with D maybe TRBD1 (5 bases). Trimming took off 3 bases at V and 4 bases at J, with 15 bases between the two ends. The CDR3 totals 15 residues. Germline V lookup: CDR1 MNHNS, CDR2 SASEGT. The CDR3 nucleotides read TGTGCCAGCAGTGATAACGGCAGGGTGTCCACTGAAGCTTTCTTT. Its protein product is CASSDNGRVSTEAFF.

This rearrangement joins TRBV5-1 to TRBJ2-1; D is undetermined. The germline gives CDR1 SGHRS, CDR2 YFSETQ. This CDR3 is 15 amino acids long. V was cut by 3 bases and J by 0 bases, with 10 bases left in between. The CDR3 loop is CASSSAVSSYNEQFF. CDR3 coding DNA: TGCGCCAGCAGCTCTGCGGTTAGCTCCTACAATGAGCAGTTCTTC.